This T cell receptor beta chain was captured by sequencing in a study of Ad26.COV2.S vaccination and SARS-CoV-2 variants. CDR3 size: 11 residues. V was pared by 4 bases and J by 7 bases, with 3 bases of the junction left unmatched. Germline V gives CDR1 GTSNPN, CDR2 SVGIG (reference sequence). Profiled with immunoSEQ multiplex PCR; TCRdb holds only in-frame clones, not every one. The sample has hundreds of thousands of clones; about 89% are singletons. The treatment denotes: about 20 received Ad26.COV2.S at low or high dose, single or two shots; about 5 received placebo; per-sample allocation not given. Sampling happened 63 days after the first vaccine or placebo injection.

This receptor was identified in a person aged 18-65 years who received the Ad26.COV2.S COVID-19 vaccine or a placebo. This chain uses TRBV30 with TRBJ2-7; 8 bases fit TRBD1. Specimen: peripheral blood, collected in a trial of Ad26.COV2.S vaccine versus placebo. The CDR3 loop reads CAWTGGREQYF. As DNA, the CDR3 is TGTGCCTGGACAGGGGGCAGGGAGCAGTACTTC.